A single sample gave rise to the 17 T cell receptor beta chains below, sequenced in a study of shared clonotypes between healthy human individuals. The naive CD8 population came from CD45RO-negative cells selected for CCR7, without terminally differentiated effector memory CD45RA+ cells. Sequencing used immunoSEQ multiplex PCR; TCRdb keeps in-frame clones, though not all of them. This sample has roughly 2.1 million clones, with 85% to 95% found just once. Input material: naive CD8+ T cells from PBMCs. Receptors were obtained from a man aged 18 to 30 in good health. Some clones in this sample may be carry-over from other donors' samples.

The V gene is TRBV27, the J gene TRBJ2-7; D possibly corresponds to TRBD1 (5 bases). This CDR3 has 15 residues. Germline V gives CDR1 MNHEY, CDR2 SMNVEV (reference sequence). The V and J ends lost 3 bases and 3 bases respectively, with 15 bases between them. DNA for the CDR3: TGTGCCAGCAGTTTTCGGTCTGGGGCTAGCTACGAGCAGTACTTC. This translates into CASSFRSGASYEQYF.

This clone has just one count. The sample has other DNA sequences that encode this CDR3 too. The V gene is TRBV9, the J gene TRBJ1-3, with D unclear. The CDR3 runs to 12 residues. V was trimmed by 4 bases and J by 3 bases, leaving 5 bases between them. Per germline, CDR1 SGDLS and CDR2 YYNGEE. Here the CDR3 reads CASSPGGNTIYF. DNA for the CDR3: TGTGCCAGCAGCCCAGGTGGAAACACCATATATTTT. The complete variable domain, with remaining parts taken from reference TRBV9 and TRBJ1-3, reads DSGVTQTPKHLITATGQRVTLRCSPRSGDLSVYWYQQSLDQGLQFLIQYYNGEERAKGNILERFSAQQFPDLHSELNLSSLELGDSALYFCASSPGGNTIYFGEGSWLTVV.

The V call is TRBV28, the J call TRBJ1-3; D gene unclear. CDR3 length: 14 residues. Trimming pared 5 bases from V and 1 base from J, leaving 9 bases between. Germline V lookup: CDR1 MDHEN, CDR2 SYDVKM. CDR3 amino acids: CASSPRISGNTIYF. CDR3 coding DNA: TGTGCCAGCAGTCCCAGGATATCTGGAAACACCATATATTTT.

The genes are TRBV7-2 and TRBJ2-1; TRBD2 is a possible D gene (6 bases). Germline values: CDR1 SGHTA, CDR2 FQGNSA. Trimming stripped 2 bases from V and 6 bases from J, with 14 bases between. This CDR3 comprises 15 residues. The CDR3 nucleotides read TGTGCCAGCAGCTTATTGGTGGGAGGCCTCAATGAGCAGTTCTTC. Encoded protein: CASSLLVGGLNEQFF.

The chain is built from TRBV29-1 and TRBJ2-1; D is uncertain. The germline V gene encodes CDR1 SQVTM and CDR2 ANQGSEA. With 7 bases removed from V and 9 bases from J, the gap between germline ends came to 22 bases. This CDR3 comprises 14 residues. CDR3 in amino acids: CSASGPIESTEQFF. For the CDR3, the DNA is TGCAGCGCCTCAGGACCCATAGAGAGCACTGAGCAGTTCTTC.

This chain uses TRBV4-1 with TRBJ2-5; D perhaps matches TRBD1 (6 bases). CDR3 size: 16 residues. The V end lost 4 bases, the J end lost 5 bases, and 20 bases lay between the germline ends. From germline, CDR1 is MGHRA and CDR2 YSYEKL. CDR3 residues: CASSPGRAGVGETQYF. In DNA, the CDR3 is TGCGCCAGCAGCCCCGGTAGGGCAGGGGTTGGGGAGACCCAGTACTTC.

The chain has TRBV13 and TRBJ2-3, with D possibly matching TRBD2 (6 bases). Germline V CDR1 and CDR2: PRHDT, FYEKMQ (reference sequence). The germline V and J ends were trimmed by 0 bases and 2 bases, with 15 bases remaining between them. CDR3 length: 17 amino acids. The CDR3 DNA reads TGTGCCAGCAGCTTAGGCCTGGGTAGCGGTTACACAGATACGCAGTATTTT. This codes for CASSLGLGSGYTDTQYF.

This chain links TRBV13 with TRBJ1-1, with D possibly matching TRBD1 (5 bases). Per the germline V gene, CDR1 is PRHDT and CDR2 is FYEKMQ (reference sequence). V lost 5 bases, J lost 5 bases, and 15 bases lay in between. This CDR3 spans 14 amino acids. The CDR3 coding sequence is TGTGCCAGCAGCAACCCGGGACCGACAACTGAAGCTTTCTTT. This codes for CASSNPGPTTEAFF. The full variable domain, its missing parts supplied by reference TRBV13 and TRBJ1-1, is AAGVIQSPRHLIKEKRETATLKCYPIPRHDTVYWYQQGPGQDPQFLISFYEKMQSDKGSIPDRFSAQQFSDYHSELNMSSLELGDSALYFCASSNPGPTTEAFFGQGTRLTVV.

The chain employs TRBV6-6 and TRBJ2-5; 7 positions match TRBD2. With 5 bases clipped from V and 1 base from J, the junction kept 4 bases outside the gene matches. CDR1 MNHNY and CDR2 SVGAGI come from the germline V gene (reference sequence). The CDR3 has 14 residues. This CDR3 is CASSPRLAQETQYF. The CDR3 DNA sequence: TGTGCCAGCAGTCCCAGACTAGCCCAAGAGACCCAGTACTTC.

The DNA of the CDR3 is TGTGCCAGCAGCGAGGGTGGACTTAGCACAGATACGCAGTATTTT. Translation: CASSEGGLSTDTQYF. The chain links TRBV9 to TRBJ2-3; the D gene is possibly TRBD2 (5 bases). The length of the CDR3 is 15 residues. V lost 3 bases and J lost 0, with 11 bases in between. CDR1 is SGDLS, CDR2 YYNGEE, per germline.

The chain has TRBV29-1 and TRBJ1-1, with a weak D call TRBD1 (6 bases). CDR1 is SQVTM, CDR2 ANQGSEA, per germline. Trimming removed 6 bases at V and 4 bases at J, with 12 bases between. This CDR3 spans 12 amino acids. The CDR3 nucleotides read TGCAGCGTCGGGGTAGGGGGCACTGAAGCTTTCTTT. It translates to CSVGVGGTEAFF.

V gene TRBV2 combines with J gene TRBJ2-1; TRBD2 agrees at 7 bases. The germline V gene encodes CDR1 SNHLY and CDR2 FYNNEI. The CDR3 runs 16 residues. V lost 6 bases and J lost 8; bases outside the gene matches: 16. CDR3 nucleotide sequence: TGTGCCAGCAGGGGCCGACTAGCCGGGAGAGGGTATGAGCAGTTCTTC. Encoded protein: CASRGRLAGRGYEQFF.

The rearrangement links TRBV27 to TRBJ1-2; unclear D gene. CDR1 and CDR2 (germline): MNHEY, SMNVEV (reference sequence). Trimming shortened V by 3 bases and J by 4 bases, and 12 bases separated the two germline ends. The CDR3 length is 14 residues. The CDR3 loop is CASSFGQAGYGYTF. In nucleotides, the CDR3 is TGTGCCAGCAGTTTCGGGCAGGCCGGCTATGGCTACACCTTC.

Regarding this clone: The same CDR3 also results from other DNA sequences found in this sample. This chain uses TRBV9 with TRBJ2-1; perhaps TRBD1 as D (5 bases). The CDR3 consists of 15 residues. The germline V gene encodes CDR1 SGDLS and CDR2 YYNGEE. V dropped 0 bases and J dropped 1 base, with 8 bases sitting between them. The CDR3 sequence is CASSVAGLSYNEQFF. As DNA, the CDR3 is TGTGCCAGCAGCGTAGCAGGGCTTTCCTACAATGAGCAGTTCTTC.

V gene TRBV28 combines with J gene TRBJ1-3; no clear D gene. The CDR3 is 13 amino acids. Germline values: CDR1 MDHEN, CDR2 SYDVKM. Trimming removed 6 bases from V and 0 bases from J, with 6 bases in between. CDR3 nucleotide sequence: TGTGCCAGCAGGGTCCACTCTGGAAACACCATATATTTT. Encoded protein: CASRVHSGNTIYF.

The CDR3 loop reads CASSFPGLASEQFF. The DNA of the CDR3 is TGTGCCAGCAGCTTCCCCGGACTAGCGAGTGAGCAGTTCTTC. The chain recombines TRBV7-9 with TRBJ2-1, with TRBD2 identical over 9 bases. CDR3 length: 14 amino acids. The V segment lost 3 bases and the J segment 9 bases; nucleotides outside the gene matches: 6. The germline V gene has CDR1 SEHNR and CDR2 FQNEAQ (reference sequence).

J is TRBJ2-7 and V is TRBV5-5; tentatively, D is TRBD2 (5 bases). V shed 2 bases and J shed 12 bases, with 12 bases lying between them. There are 11 residues in the CDR3. Germline values: CDR1 SGHKS, CDR2 YYEKEE (reference sequence). The CDR3 loop is CASSLDYVRYF. CDR3 DNA: TGTGCCAGCAGCTTAGACTACGTACGGTACTTC.